A selection of T cell receptor beta chains follows, all from one sample in a study of blood T cells in healthy people across ages. TCRdb ran MiXCR on the 5' RACE reads and lists one entry per CDR3 protein. The table shows roughly 680,000 distinct CDR3 sequences, with about 21% occurring only once. Input material: blood. The source of these receptors is a man in his sixties or seventies in good health. Each CDR3 is given with its conserved first and last residue. The D gene is left open where the match is weak.

v_call	j_call	d_call	cdr3_aa
TRBV7-9	TRBJ2-7	TRBD1	CASSSQGTYEQYF
TRBV12-3/TRBV12-4	NA	TRBD1	CASSDPDRDNQPQYF
TRBV25-1	TRBJ1-1	NA	CASSVDPPFNTEAFF
TRBV28	TRBJ1-4	NA	CASTGGAATNEKLFF
TRBV7-9	TRBJ2-7	NA	CASSLQGAEQYF
TRBV13	TRBJ2-1	TRBD2	CASSLEGLADNEQFF
TRBV20-1	TRBJ2-3	NA	CSARGGYPDTQYF
TRBV2	TRBJ2-5	NA	CASTARFQETQYF
TRBV29-1	TRBJ2-7	TRBD2	CSVGASGRSYEQYF
TRBV21-1	TRBJ2-7	NA	CASSARDRVNEQYF
TRBV5-4	TRBJ2-5	NA	CASRLDGWETQYF
TRBV6-1	NA	TRBD2	CARGGAGGPNEQFF
TRBV6-4	TRBJ2-1	TRBD2	CASSTASGSDEQFF
TRBV15	TRBJ2-3	NA	CATSRDSGKTDTQYF
TRBV10-3	TRBJ2-7	NA	CAISESTGLYEQYF
TRBV4-1	TRBJ1-5	NA	CASSQDVGAGNQPQHF
TRBV11-1	TRBJ2-5	NA	CASSLAWYQGTQYF